This T cell receptor beta chain was recovered during a study of cytomegalovirus exposure and HLA in healthy donors. A multiplex PCR was run with 60 Vbeta primers and 13 Jbeta primers. The repertoire was sequenced with immunoSEQ multiplex PCR; TCRdb's copy has only in-frame clones and lacks some. The sample lists about 170,000 clones; 65% to 90% were seen once. Notes on this clone: The antigen remains unidentified.

V trimming: 2 bases; J trimming: 4 bases; junction bases outside the gene matches: 12. CDR1 SGHDT and CDR2 YYEEEE come from the germline V gene. The CDR3 contains 17 residues. General study findings and limits: Most TCR beta V segments were productive about 90% or about 30% of the time in an earlier analysis. Across donors, sequencing depth was assumed by presence/absence analyses to be roughly uniform.

The source of this sequence is a male donor in good health and CMV-seronegative. The chain employs TRBV5-6 and TRBJ2-5, with TRBD2 matching over 9 bases. Material: PBMCs. CDR3 DNA: TGTGCCAGCAGCTTTGGATGGACTAGCGTCAAGCCAGAGACCCAGTACTTC. It codes for CASSFGWTSVKPETQYF.